Below are 29 T cell receptor beta chains sequenced from a single sample in a study of shared clonotypes between healthy human individuals. Naive-designated CD8 cells lacked CD45RO, were positively enriched for CCR7, and omitted terminally differentiated effector memory CD45RA+ cells. The assay was immunoSEQ multiplex PCR, and TCRdb's table has in-frame clones only and misses some. Found here are about 2 million clones, about 95% of them singletons; the top ten hold roughly 1%. The source material was naive CD8+ T cells sorted from blood. The receptors here all came from a man younger than 35 in good health.

With regard to this clone: The same CDR3 is also encoded by other DNA sequences in this sample. The chain has TRBV6-1 and TRBJ1-5; D unclear. The germline V and J ends were trimmed by 3 bases and 0 bases, with 6 bases remaining between them. The CDR3 has 14 residues. CDR1 MNHNS and CDR2 SASEGT come from the germline V gene. The CDR3 region is CASSDLGSNQPQHF. CDR3 DNA: TGTGCCAGCAGTGACCTGGGTAGCAATCAGCCCCAGCATTTT.

The CDR3 region has the DNA TGTGCCACCAGAGGGGAGGCTCAGCCCCAGCATTTT. It yields the protein CATRGEAQPQHF. The rearrangement uses TRBV15 and TRBJ1-5; D possibly corresponds to TRBD1 (5 bases). This CDR3 has 12 residues. Between the trimmed V and J ends, which lost 6 bases and 6 bases, there was a span of 9 bases. Germline V gene sequence: CDR1 LNHNV, CDR2 YYDKDF (reference sequence).

This clone was recorded once. The CDR3 DNA reads as TGTGCCAGCAGCTTGAGGGGGGTCGAGCAGTACTTC. This encodes CASSLRGVEQYF. The V gene is TRBV2, the J gene TRBJ2-7; D is tentatively TRBD1 or TRBD2 (6 bases each). From germline, CDR1 is SNHLY and CDR2 FYNNEI. Between the trimmed V and J ends, which lost 6 bases and 6 bases, there was a span of 12 bases. This CDR3 is built from 12 residues.

Turning to this clone: Additional DNA sequences in this sample encode the identical CDR3. The chain employs TRBV5-1 and TRBJ2-1; D not certain. Germline values: CDR1 SGHRS, CDR2 YFSETQ. The CDR3 has 12 amino acids. V was trimmed by 1 base and J by 7 bases, leaving 6 bases between them. The CDR3, as DNA: TGCGCCAGCAGCTTGTTGGGGAATGAGCAGTTCTTC. This codes for CASSLLGNEQFF.

The DNA for the CDR3 is TGCGCCAGCAGCCAAGAGACGGACAGAGTCTACGAGCAGTACTTC. Translating it yields CASSQETDRVYEQYF. The gene calls are TRBV4-1 and TRBJ2-7, with D possibly TRBD1 on 6 matching bases. Per germline, CDR1 MGHRA and CDR2 YSYEKL. The CDR3 contains 15 residues. V dropped 0 bases and J dropped 3 bases, with 12 bases sitting between them.

In its sample, this clone was seen a few times. This sample also contains other DNA sequences that code for the same CDR3. The V call is TRBV4-3, the J call TRBJ2-7; D is possibly TRBD1 (6 bases). CDR1 and CDR2 (germline): LGHNA, YSLEER. V lost 0 bases, J lost 1 base, and 7 bases lay in between. This CDR3 is built from 14 residues. DNA for the CDR3: TGCGCCAGCAGCCAAGACAGGGGTTCCTACGAGCAGTACTTC. This encodes CASSQDRGSYEQYF.

V and J are TRBV7-8 and TRBJ1-5; unclear D gene. V was clipped by 5 bases and J by 4 bases, with 18 bases between them. CDR1 SGHVS and CDR2 FQNEAQ come from the germline V gene. CDR3 length: 16 amino acids. CDR3 loop: CASSPRLGEVNQPQHF. The CDR3 nucleotides read TGTGCCAGCAGCCCTCGTCTAGGCGAGGTGAATCAGCCCCAGCATTTT.

The V call is TRBV4-3, the J call TRBJ2-1, with TRBD2 matching over 11 bases. Per germline, CDR1 LGHNA and CDR2 YSLEER. The CDR3 totals 17 residues. V gave up 0 bases and J gave up 5 bases; unmatched junction bases: 6. The chain's CDR3 is CASSQDEASGRNNEQFF. CDR3 bases: TGCGCCAGCAGCCAAGATGAAGCTAGCGGGAGGAACAATGAGCAGTTCTTC.

The rearrangement links TRBV2 to TRBJ1-4; maybe TRBD1 (5 bases). Germline V gene data show CDR1 as SNHLY and CDR2 as FYNNEI. Trimming cost V 8 bases and J 8 bases, with 12 bases left between them. The CDR3 has 12 amino acids. CDR3 sequence: CASSGTGEKLFF. The DNA of the CDR3 is TGTGCCAGCTCCGGGACCGGGGAAAAACTGTTTTTT.

In regard to this clone: Other nucleotide sequences in the sample specify the same CDR3. J is TRBJ2-7 and V is TRBV4-3; 11 bases agree with TRBD1. Germline CDR1 is LGHNA and CDR2 is YSLEER. This CDR3 region has 16 residues. After removal of 0 bases from V and 2 bases from J, the junction contained 3 bases not matched to a gene. The CDR3 region has the DNA TGCGCCAGCAGCCAAGATCCGGGACAGGGGGCCTACGAGCAGTACTTC. Protein sequence: CASSQDPGQGAYEQYF.

The chain links TRBV6-5 to TRBJ1-1, with unresolved D. The V and J ends lost 7 bases and 3 bases respectively, with 18 bases between them. This CDR3 is 15 amino acids long. Germline CDR1 reads MNHEY; CDR2 reads SVGAGI. CDR3 DNA: TGTGCCAGCATTCGGACGGGGTTAGGTGACACTGAAGCTTTCTTT. It translates to CASIRTGLGDTEAFF.

The chain employs TRBV6-6 and TRBJ2-7; TRBD1 might be the D (5 bases). Trimming removed 7 bases at V and 0 bases at J, with 16 bases between. The germline V gene has CDR1 MNHNY and CDR2 SVGAGI (reference sequence). The CDR3 has 15 amino acids. In DNA form, the CDR3 reads TGTGCCAGCACCCTCGGTAAGGGGCCCTCCTACGAGCAGTACTTC. Its translation is CASTLGKGPSYEQYF.

V gene TRBV4-1 combines with J gene TRBJ2-6; D is undetermined. The V gene lost 3 bases and the J gene lost 0 bases, with 9 bases spanning the gap. CDR1 MGHRA and CDR2 YSYEKL come from the germline V gene. The CDR3 totals 16 residues. The CDR3 DNA reads as TGCGCCAGCAGCCAGACCTACATCTCTGGGGCCAACGTCCTGACTTTC. Its protein product is CASSQTYISGANVLTF.

V gene TRBV18 combines with J gene TRBJ2-3; TRBD1 or TRBD2 may be the D gene (6 bases each). In germline, CDR1 is KGHSH, CDR2 LQKENI. Between the trimmed V and J ends, which lost 1 base and 0 bases, there was a span of 23 bases. The CDR3 has 20 residues. CDR3 residues: CASSPLGGQSFPSSTDTQYF. The CDR3 DNA is TGTGCCAGCTCACCACTCGGGGGCCAGTCATTCCCCTCTAGCACAGATACGCAGTATTTT. Looking up the rest from reference TRBV18 and TRBJ2-3 gives the full variable domain: NAGVMQNPRHLVRRRGQEARLRCSPMKGHSHVYWYRQLPEEGLKFMVYLQKENIIDESGMPKERFSAEFPKEGPSILRIQQVVRGDSAAYFCASSPLGGQSFPSSTDTQYFGPGTRLTVL.

This clone has just one count. The chain couples TRBV27 to TRBJ2-3; D possibly matches TRBD1 or TRBD2 (5 bases each). Germline values: CDR1 MNHEY, CDR2 SMNVEV (reference sequence). The CDR3 runs 17 residues. V gave up 5 bases and J gave up 5 bases, with 23 bases separating them. The DNA of the CDR3 is TGTGCCAGCAGTCTAAGGGCCGGGACCGTGGCGATAGATACGCAGTATTTT. Translating gives CASSLRAGTVAIDTQYF.

This clone is a singleton in its sample. The chain is built from TRBV4-3 and TRBJ1-2; maybe TRBD1 (6 bases). The CDR3 extends over 18 amino acids. Per the germline V gene, CDR1 is LGHNA and CDR2 is YSLEER. Trimming removed 3 bases at V and 6 bases at J, with 26 bases between. The CDR3 nucleotides are TGCGCCAGCAGCCATACTCTGGGGTCGGAAGGGGGTGCTAATGGCTACACCTTC. Amino acid sequence: CASSHTLGSEGGANGYTF.

The gene calls are TRBV18 and TRBJ1-2; D uncertain. V lost 0 bases, J lost 5 bases, and 10 bases lay in between. This CDR3 has 14 residues. Germline CDR1 KGHSH, CDR2 LQKENI. The CDR3 is CASSPPAGVYGYTF. CDR3 in DNA: TGTGCCAGCTCACCACCCGCAGGCGTGTATGGCTACACCTTC. The full variable domain, rest sourced from reference TRBV18 and TRBJ1-2, is NAGVMQNPRHLVRRRGQEARLRCSPMKGHSHVYWYRQLPEEGLKFMVYLQKENIIDESGMPKERFSAEFPKEGPSILRIQQVVRGDSAAYFCASSPPAGVYGYTFGSGTRLTVV.

The chain recombines TRBV4-2 with TRBJ2-7; D is possibly TRBD1 (5 bases). Germline CDR1 and CDR2: LGHNA and YNFKEQ. CDR3 length equals 13 residues. Trimming left V 2 bases short and J 2 bases short, with 7 bases between. DNA for the CDR3: TGTGCCAGCAGCCAACTGACAGCCTACGAGCAGTACTTC. This codes for CASSQLTAYEQYF.

This clone came up once. The sample holds other DNA sequences that translate to the same CDR3. The V and J genes are TRBV6-5 and TRBJ2-1; D gene unclear. With 0 bases removed from V and 2 bases from J, the gap between germline ends came to 11 bases. There are 16 residues in the CDR3. The germline gives CDR1 MNHEY, CDR2 SVGAGI. CDR3 region: CASSYSIGEAYNEQFF. The CDR3 bases are TGTGCCAGCAGTTACTCAATTGGAGAGGCCTACAATGAGCAGTTCTTC.

This rearrangement joins TRBV9 to TRBJ1-1, with unresolved D. V lost 10 bases and J 1 base, leaving 23 bases between the germline ends. This CDR3 comprises 16 residues. CDR1 is SGDLS, CDR2 YYNGEE, per germline. In nucleotides, the CDR3 is TGTGCCTCCGGGGAAGGGCCCTCTACATGGAACACTGAAGCTTTCTTT. Translating gives CASGEGPSTWNTEAFF.

On this clone itself: Other DNA sequences of this sample code for an identical CDR3. The chain links TRBV4-2 to TRBJ2-1; D is unclear. Trimming cost V 0 bases and J 7 bases, with 7 bases left between them. The CDR3 runs 13 residues. CDR1 and CDR2 (germline): LGHNA, YNFKEQ. The CDR3 DNA is TGTGCCAGCAGCCAAGATCCAGATAATGAGCAGTTCTTC. Protein sequence: CASSQDPDNEQFF.

The gene calls are TRBV27 and TRBJ1-1; D uncertain. V dropped 5 bases and J dropped 6 bases, with 13 bases sitting between them. This CDR3 is 13 amino acids long. CDR1 and CDR2 (germline): MNHEY, SMNVEV (reference sequence). The CDR3 bases are TGTGCCAGCAGTCACCTCCCTGTGGCTGAAGCTTTCTTT. Protein: CASSHLPVAEAFF.

About this clone: Different DNA sequences within this sample yield the same CDR3. V is TRBV6-1 and J is TRBJ2-7; unclear D gene. The CDR3 consists of 13 residues. Germline CDR1 and CDR2: MNHNS and SASEGT. The V end lost 2 bases, the J end lost 2 bases, and 7 bases lay between the germline ends. In nucleotides, the CDR3 is TGTGCCAGCAGTGAAAGAGGCCCCTACGAGCAGTACTTC. Translation: CASSERGPYEQYF.

The genes are TRBV30 and TRBJ1-4; D is possibly TRBD1 (5 bases). Germline V CDR1 and CDR2: GTSNPN, SVGIG (reference sequence). V shed 3 bases and J shed 0 bases, with 11 bases lying between them. The CDR3 is made up of 15 amino acids. The CDR3 sequence: CAWSQGVTTNEKLFF. The CDR3 DNA sequence: TGTGCCTGGAGCCAAGGGGTAACAACTAATGAAAAACTGTTTTTT.

The rearrangement joins TRBV4-1 to TRBJ1-6; no reliable D call. CDR3 length: 14 amino acids. Germline CDR1 is MGHRA and CDR2 is YSYEKL. Trimming took 0 bases from V and 10 from J, leaving 10 bases between them. CDR3 amino acids: CASSQDSTPSPLHF. DNA for the CDR3: TGCGCCAGCAGCCAAGATTCGACCCCATCACCCCTCCACTTT.

This clone was counted only a few times. The gene calls are TRBV5-6 and TRBJ1-1, with D perhaps matching TRBD1 (6 bases). The CDR3 sequence is 15 residues long. V lost 0 bases to trimming and J lost 3 bases, with 12 bases between them. The germline V gene encodes CDR1 SGHDT and CDR2 YYEEEE. CDR3 DNA sequence: TGTGCCAGCAGCTTGGTTGCAGGGGCCTACACTGAAGCTTTCTTT. Translated: CASSLVAGAYTEAFF.

Comment on this clone: The sample contains more than one DNA sequence encoding this CDR3. J is TRBJ1-3 and V is TRBV5-4; perhaps TRBD1 as D (5 bases). The CDR3 consists of 15 residues. Trimming shortened V by 2 bases and J by 1 base, and 10 bases separated the two germline ends. Germline V lookup: CDR1 SGHNT, CDR2 YYREEE (reference sequence). CDR3 in DNA: TGTGCCAGCAGCTTTCAGGGAGCGTCTGGAAACACCATATATTTT. Encoded protein: CASSFQGASGNTIYF.

The chain is built from TRBV7-9 and TRBJ2-5; perhaps TRBD2 as D (5 bases). The CDR3 sequence is 13 residues long. Per the germline V gene, CDR1 is SEHNR and CDR2 is FQNEAQ (reference sequence). V lost 6 bases, J lost 1 base, and 9 bases lay in between. The CDR3 nucleotides are TGTGCCAGCAGATGGGGAGTCCAAGAGACCCAGTACTTC. Translated: CASRWGVQETQYF.

The chain has TRBV4-3 and TRBJ1-1, with D perhaps TRBD1 (6 bases). Germline V gene sequence: CDR1 LGHNA, CDR2 YSLEER. The CDR3 is 15 residues long. The V and J ends lost 3 bases and 1 base respectively, with 12 bases between them. The CDR3 DNA is TGCGCCAGCAGCCATGGGGACATAACGAACACTGAAGCTTTCTTT. Protein sequence: CASSHGDITNTEAFF.